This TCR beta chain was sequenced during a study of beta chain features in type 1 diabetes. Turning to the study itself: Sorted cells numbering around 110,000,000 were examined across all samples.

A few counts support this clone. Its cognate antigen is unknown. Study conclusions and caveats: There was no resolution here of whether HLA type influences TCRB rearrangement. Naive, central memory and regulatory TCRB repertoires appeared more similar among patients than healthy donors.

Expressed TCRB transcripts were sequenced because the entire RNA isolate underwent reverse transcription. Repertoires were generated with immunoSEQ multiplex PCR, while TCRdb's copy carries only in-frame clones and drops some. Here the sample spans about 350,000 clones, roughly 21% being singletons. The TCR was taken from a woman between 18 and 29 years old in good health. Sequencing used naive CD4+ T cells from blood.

As DNA, the CDR3 is TGTGCCAGCAGTGACTTCCCGGCCCGGGTGAGGACAGATACGCAGTATTTT. It codes for CASSDFPARVRTDTQYF. The chain links TRBV2 to TRBJ2-3; no clear D gene. The CDR3 sequence is 17 residues long. V gave up 3 bases and J gave up 3 bases, with 19 bases separating them. Looked up from germline, CDR1 is SNHLY and CDR2 is FYNNEI.